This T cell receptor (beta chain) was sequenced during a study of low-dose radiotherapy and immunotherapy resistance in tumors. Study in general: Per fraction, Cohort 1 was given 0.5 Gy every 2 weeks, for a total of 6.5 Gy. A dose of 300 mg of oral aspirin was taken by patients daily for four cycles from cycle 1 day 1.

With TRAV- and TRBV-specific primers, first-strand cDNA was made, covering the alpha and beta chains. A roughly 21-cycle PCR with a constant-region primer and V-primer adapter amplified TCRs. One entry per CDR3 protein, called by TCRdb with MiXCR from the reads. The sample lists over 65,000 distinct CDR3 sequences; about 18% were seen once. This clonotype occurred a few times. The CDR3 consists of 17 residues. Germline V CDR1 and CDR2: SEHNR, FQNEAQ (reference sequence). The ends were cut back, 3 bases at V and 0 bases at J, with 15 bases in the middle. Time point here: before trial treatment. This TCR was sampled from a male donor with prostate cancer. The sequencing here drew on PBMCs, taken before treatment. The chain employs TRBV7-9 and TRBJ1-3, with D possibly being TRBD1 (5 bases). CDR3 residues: CASSFREGESSGNTIYF. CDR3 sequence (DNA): TGTGCCAGCAGCTTTCGGGAAGGGGAGAGCTCTGGAAACACCATATATTTT.